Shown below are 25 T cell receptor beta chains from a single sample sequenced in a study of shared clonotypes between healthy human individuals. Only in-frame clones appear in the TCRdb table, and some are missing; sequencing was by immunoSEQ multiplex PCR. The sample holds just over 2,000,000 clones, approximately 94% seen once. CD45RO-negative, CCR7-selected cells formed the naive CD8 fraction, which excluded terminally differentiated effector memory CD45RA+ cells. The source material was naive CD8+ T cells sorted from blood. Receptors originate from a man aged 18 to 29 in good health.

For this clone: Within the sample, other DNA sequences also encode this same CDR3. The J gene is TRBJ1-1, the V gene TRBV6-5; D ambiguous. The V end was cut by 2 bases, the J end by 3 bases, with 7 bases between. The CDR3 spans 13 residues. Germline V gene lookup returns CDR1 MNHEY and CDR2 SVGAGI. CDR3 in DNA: TGTGCCAGCAGTTACACGGGGTACACTGAAGCTTTCTTT. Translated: CASSYTGYTEAFF.

The CDR3 nucleotides read TGTGCCAGCAGTCCCCAGGGGGCCGGAAACACCATATATTTT. Its protein product is CASSPQGAGNTIYF. The chain couples TRBV28 to TRBJ1-3; 8 bases map to TRBD1. The CDR3 has 14 residues. CDR1 is MDHEN, CDR2 SYDVKM, per germline. The V gene end was trimmed by 5 bases and the J gene end by 4 bases; junction bases not matched to a gene: 4.

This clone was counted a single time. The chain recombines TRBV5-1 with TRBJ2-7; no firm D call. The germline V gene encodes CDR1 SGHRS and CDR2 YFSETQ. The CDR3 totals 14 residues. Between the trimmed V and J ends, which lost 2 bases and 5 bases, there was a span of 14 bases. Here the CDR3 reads CASSFEERRHEQYF. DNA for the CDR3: TGCGCCAGCAGCTTTGAGGAGCGCCGCCACGAGCAGTACTTC. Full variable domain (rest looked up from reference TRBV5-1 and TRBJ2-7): KAGVTQTPRYLIKTRGQQVTLSCSPISGHRSVSWYQQTPGQGLQFLFEYFSETQRNKGNFPGRFSGRQFSNSRSEMNVSTLELGDSALYLCASSFEERRHEQYFGPGTRLTVT.

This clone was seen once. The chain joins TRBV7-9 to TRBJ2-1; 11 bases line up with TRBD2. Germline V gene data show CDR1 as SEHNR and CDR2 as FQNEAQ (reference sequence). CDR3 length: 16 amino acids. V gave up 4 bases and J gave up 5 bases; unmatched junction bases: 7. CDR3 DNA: TGTGCCAGCAGCTCCGCCGGGACTAGCGGAAACAATGAGCAGTTCTTC. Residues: CASSSAGTSGNNEQFF. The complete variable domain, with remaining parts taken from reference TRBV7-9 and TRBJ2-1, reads DTGVSQNPRHKITKRGQNVTFRCDPISEHNRLYWYRQTLGQGPEFLTYFQNEAQLEKSRLLSDRFSAERPKGSFSTLEIQRTEQGDSAMYLCASSSAGTSGNNEQFFGPGTRLTVL.

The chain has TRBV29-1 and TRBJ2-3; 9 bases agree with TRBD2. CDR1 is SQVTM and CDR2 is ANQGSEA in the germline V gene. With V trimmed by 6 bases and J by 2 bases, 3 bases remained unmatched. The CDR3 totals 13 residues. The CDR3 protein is CSVLAGDTDTQYF. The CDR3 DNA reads TGCAGCGTATTAGCGGGGGACACAGATACGCAGTATTTT.

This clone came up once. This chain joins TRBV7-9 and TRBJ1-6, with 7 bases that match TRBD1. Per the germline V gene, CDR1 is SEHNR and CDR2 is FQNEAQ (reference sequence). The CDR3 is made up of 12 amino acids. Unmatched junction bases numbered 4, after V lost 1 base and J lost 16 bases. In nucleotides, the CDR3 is TGTGCCAGCAGCTTAGGGGACAGCATTCTCCACTTT. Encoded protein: CASSLGDSILHF. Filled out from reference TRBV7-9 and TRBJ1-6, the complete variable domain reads DTGVSQNPRHKITKRGQNVTFRCDPISEHNRLYWYRQTLGQGPEFLTYFQNEAQLEKSRLLSDRFSAERPKGSFSTLEIQRTEQGDSAMYLCASSLGDSILHFGNGTRLTVT.

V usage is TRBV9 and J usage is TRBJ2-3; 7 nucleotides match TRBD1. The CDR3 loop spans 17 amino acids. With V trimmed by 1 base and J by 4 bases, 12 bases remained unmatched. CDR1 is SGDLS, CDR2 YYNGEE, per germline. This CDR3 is CASSVYAQGIEADTQYF. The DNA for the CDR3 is TGTGCCAGCAGCGTATATGCACAGGGGATCGAAGCAGATACGCAGTATTTT.

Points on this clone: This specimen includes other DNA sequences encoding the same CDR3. This chain's CDR3 is CASSVGGSGEQFF. The CDR3 DNA is TGTGCCAGCAGCGTAGGGGGAAGCGGGGAGCAGTTCTTC. The chain carries TRBV9 and TRBJ2-1; TRBD2 is a possible D gene (6 bases). V gave up 0 bases and J gave up 10 bases, with 11 bases separating them. Germline V CDR1 and CDR2: SGDLS, YYNGEE. The CDR3 runs to 13 residues. The entire variable domain, with the rest obtained from reference TRBV9 and TRBJ2-1, is as follows: DSGVTQTPKHLITATGQRVTLRCSPRSGDLSVYWYQQSLDQGLQFLIQYYNGEERAKGNILERFSAQQFPDLHSELNLSSLELGDSALYFCASSVGGSGEQFFGPGTRLTVL.

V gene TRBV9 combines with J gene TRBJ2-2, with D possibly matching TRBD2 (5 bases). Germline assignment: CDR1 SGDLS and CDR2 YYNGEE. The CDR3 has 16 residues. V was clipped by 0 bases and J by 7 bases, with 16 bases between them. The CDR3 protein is CASSVETGLSGGELFF. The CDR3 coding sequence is TGTGCCAGCAGCGTAGAAACGGGATTGAGTGGCGGGGAGCTGTTTTTT.

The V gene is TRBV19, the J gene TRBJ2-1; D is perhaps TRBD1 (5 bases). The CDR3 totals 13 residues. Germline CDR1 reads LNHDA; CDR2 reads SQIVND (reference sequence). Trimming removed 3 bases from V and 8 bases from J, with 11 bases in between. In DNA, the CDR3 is TGTGCCAGTAGTATGTATCAGGGTGATGAGCAGTTCTTC. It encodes CASSMYQGDEQFF.

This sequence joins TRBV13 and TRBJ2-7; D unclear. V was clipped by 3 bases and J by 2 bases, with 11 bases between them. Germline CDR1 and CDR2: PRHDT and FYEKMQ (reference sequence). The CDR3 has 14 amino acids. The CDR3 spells CASSLGRHPYEQYF. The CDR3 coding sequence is TGTGCCAGCAGCTTGGGCAGGCACCCCTACGAGCAGTACTTC.

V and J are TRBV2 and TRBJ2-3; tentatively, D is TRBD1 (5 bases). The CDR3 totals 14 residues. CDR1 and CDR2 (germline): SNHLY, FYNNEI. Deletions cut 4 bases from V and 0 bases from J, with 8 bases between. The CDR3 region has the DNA TGTGCCAGCAGTGTAGACAGTAGCACAGATACGCAGTATTTT. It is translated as CASSVDSSTDTQYF.

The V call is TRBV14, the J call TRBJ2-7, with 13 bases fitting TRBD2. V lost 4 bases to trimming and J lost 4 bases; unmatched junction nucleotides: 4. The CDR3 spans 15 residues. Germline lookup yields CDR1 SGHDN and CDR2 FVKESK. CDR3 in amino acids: CASSPRTSGGYEQYF. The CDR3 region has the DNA TGTGCCAGCAGCCCGAGGACTAGCGGGGGATACGAGCAGTACTTC.

This CDR3 is CALAMTAGMNTEAFF. The CDR3 nucleotides are TGTGCCCTAGCCATGACGGCAGGAATGAACACTGAAGCTTTCTTT. The chain recombines TRBV6-4 with TRBJ1-1; D ambiguous. CDR1 MRHNA and CDR2 SNTAGT come from the germline V gene. V lost 11 bases and J 0 bases, leaving 19 bases between the germline ends. This CDR3 is 15 amino acids long.

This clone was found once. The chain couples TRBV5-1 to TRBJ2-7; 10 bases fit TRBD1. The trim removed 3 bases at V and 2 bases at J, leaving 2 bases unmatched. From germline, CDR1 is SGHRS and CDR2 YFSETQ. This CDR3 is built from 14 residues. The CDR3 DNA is TGCGCCAGCAGCTGGGACAGGGGAACCTACGAGCAGTACTTC. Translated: CASSWDRGTYEQYF.

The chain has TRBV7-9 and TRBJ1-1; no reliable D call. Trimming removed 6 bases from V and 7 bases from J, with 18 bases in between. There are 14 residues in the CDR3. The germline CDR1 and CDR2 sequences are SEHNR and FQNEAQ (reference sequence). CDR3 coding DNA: TGTGCCAGCAGTCTCGGGGAGGGCCCGTTTGAAGCTTTCTTT. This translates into CASSLGEGPFEAFF.

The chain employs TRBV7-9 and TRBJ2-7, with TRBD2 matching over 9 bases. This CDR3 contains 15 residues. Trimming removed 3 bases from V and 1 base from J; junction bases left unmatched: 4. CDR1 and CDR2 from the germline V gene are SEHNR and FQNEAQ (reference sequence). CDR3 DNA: TGTGCCAGCAGCTTTGTTCTAGCGGGGTCCTACGAGCAGTACTTC. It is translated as CASSFVLAGSYEQYF. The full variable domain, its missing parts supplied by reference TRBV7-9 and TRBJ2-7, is DTGVSQNPRHKITKRGQNVTFRCDPISEHNRLYWYRQTLGQGPEFLTYFQNEAQLEKSRLLSDRFSAERPKGSFSTLEIQRTEQGDSAMYLCASSFVLAGSYEQYFGPGTRLTVT.

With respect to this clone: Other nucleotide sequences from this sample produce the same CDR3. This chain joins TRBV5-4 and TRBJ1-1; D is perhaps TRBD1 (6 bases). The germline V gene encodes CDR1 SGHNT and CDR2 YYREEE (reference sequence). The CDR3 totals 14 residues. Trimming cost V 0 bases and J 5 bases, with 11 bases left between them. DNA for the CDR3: TGTGCCAGCAGCTTGGTAGGGGGAGGGACTGAAGCTTTCTTT. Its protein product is CASSLVGGGTEAFF. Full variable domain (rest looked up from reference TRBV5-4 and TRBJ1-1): ETGVTQSPTHLIKTRGQQVTLRCSSQSGHNTVSWYQQALGQGPQFIFQYYREEENGRGNFPPRFSGLQFPNYSSELNVNALELDDSALYLCASSLVGGGTEAFFGQGTRLTVV.

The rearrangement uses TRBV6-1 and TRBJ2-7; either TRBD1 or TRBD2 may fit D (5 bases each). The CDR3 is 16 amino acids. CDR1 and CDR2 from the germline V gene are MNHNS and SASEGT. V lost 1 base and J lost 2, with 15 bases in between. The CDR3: CASSEDGTGPTYEQYF. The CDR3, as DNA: TGTGCCAGCAGTGAAGATGGGACGGGACCAACCTACGAGCAGTACTTC.

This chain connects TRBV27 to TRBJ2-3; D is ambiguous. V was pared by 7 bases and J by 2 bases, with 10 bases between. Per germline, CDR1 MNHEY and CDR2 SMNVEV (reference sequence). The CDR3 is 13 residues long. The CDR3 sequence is CASTTYPTDTQYF. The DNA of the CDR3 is TGTGCCAGCACTACATACCCCACAGATACGCAGTATTTT.

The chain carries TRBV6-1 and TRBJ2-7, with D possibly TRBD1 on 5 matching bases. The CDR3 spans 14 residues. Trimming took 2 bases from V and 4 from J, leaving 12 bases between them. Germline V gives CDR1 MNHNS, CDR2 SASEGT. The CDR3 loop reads CASSEIGAGYEQYF. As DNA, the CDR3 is TGTGCCAGCAGTGAAATTGGGGCCGGATACGAGCAGTACTTC.

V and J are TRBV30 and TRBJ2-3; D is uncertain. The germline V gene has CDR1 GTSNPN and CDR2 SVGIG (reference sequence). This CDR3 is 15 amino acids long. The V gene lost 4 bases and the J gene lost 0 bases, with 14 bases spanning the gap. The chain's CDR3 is CAWTMGSSSTDTQYF. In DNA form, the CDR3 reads TGTGCCTGGACAATGGGGTCTTCTAGCACAGATACGCAGTATTTT.

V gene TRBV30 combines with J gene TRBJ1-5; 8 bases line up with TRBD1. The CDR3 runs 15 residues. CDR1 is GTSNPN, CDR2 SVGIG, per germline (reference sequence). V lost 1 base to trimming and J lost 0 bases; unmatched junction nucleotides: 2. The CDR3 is CAWSEGQVSNQPQHF. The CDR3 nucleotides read TGTGCCTGGAGTGAGGGACAGGTTAGCAATCAGCCCCAGCATTTT.

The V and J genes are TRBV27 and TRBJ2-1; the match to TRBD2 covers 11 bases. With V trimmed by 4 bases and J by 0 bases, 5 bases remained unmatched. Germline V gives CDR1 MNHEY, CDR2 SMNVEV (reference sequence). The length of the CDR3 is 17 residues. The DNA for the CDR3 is TGTGCCAGCAGTTCTGCTAGCGGGGGGTACTCCTACAATGAGCAGTTCTTC. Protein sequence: CASSSASGGYSYNEQFF.

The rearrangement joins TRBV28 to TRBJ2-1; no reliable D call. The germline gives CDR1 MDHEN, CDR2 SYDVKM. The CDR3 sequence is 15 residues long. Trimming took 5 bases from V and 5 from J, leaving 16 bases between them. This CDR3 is CASSPLGSNDNEQFF. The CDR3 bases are TGTGCCAGCAGTCCCCTCGGGTCGAATGACAATGAGCAGTTCTTC.